This T cell receptor (beta chain) is from a study of shared clonotypes between healthy human individuals. Repertoires were generated with immunoSEQ multiplex PCR, while TCRdb's copy carries only in-frame clones and drops some. The sample lists over 2 million clones; under 95% were seen once. The study drew all its donors from Caucasian adults living in Nashville, Tennessee. This clone showed up just once. The V end lost 1 base, the J end lost 5 bases, and 8 bases lay between the germline ends. Germline-derived CDR1 and CDR2 are MNHEY and SVGAGI. The CDR3 loop spans 13 amino acids. This chain uses TRBV6-5 with TRBJ1-1; no reliable D call. The source material was naive CD4+ T cells from PBMCs. The subset: CD45RA+ positively selected. The TCR was taken from a man between 18 and 29 years old in good health. Some clones in this sample may be carry-over from other donors' samples. CDR3 sequence (DNA): TGTGCCAGCAGTTACTTACGTAAGACTGAAGCTTTCTTT. Its protein is CASSYLRKTEAFF.